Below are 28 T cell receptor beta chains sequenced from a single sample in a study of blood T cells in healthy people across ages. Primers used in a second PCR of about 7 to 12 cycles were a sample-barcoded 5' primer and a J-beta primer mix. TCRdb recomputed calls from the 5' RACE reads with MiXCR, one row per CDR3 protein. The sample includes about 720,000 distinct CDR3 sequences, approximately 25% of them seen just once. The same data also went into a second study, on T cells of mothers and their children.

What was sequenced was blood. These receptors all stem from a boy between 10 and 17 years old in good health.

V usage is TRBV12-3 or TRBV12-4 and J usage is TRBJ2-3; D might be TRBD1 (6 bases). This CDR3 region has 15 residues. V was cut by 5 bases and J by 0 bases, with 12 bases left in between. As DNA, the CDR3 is TGTGCCAGCAGTAACAGGGCCCCTAGCACAGATACGCAGTATTTT. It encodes CASSNRAPSTDTQYF.

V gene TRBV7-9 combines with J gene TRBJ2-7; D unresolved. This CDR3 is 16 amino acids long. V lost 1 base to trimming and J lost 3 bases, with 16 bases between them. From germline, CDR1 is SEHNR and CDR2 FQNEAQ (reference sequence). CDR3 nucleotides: TGTGCCAGCAGCTTAGTGGCGGTCCTCAATAGCTACGAGCAGTACTTC. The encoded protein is CASSLVAVLNSYEQYF.

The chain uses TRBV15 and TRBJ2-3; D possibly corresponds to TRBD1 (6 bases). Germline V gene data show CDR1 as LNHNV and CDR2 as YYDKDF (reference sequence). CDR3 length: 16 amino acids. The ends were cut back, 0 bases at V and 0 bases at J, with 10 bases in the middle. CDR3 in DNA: TGTGCCACCAGCAGAGATAAAACAGGGAGCACAGATACGCAGTATTTT. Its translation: CATSRDKTGSTDTQYF.

The CDR3 sequence is CASSLLTNTEAFF. The CDR3 DNA reads TGTGCCAGCAGCTTGTTAACCAACACTGAAGCTTTCTTT. This chain joins TRBV13 and TRBJ1-1; D unclear. V was trimmed by 3 bases and J by 2 bases, leaving 7 bases between them. The germline CDR1 and CDR2 sequences are PRHDT and FYEKMQ (reference sequence). This CDR3 region has 13 residues.

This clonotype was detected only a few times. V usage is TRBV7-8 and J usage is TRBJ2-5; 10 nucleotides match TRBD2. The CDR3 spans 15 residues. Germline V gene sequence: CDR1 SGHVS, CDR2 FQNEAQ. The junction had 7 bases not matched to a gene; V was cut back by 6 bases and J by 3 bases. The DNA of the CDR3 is TGTGCCAGCAGATTTAGTCTAGCGGGAGAAGAGACCCAGTACTTC. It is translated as CASRFSLAGEETQYF.

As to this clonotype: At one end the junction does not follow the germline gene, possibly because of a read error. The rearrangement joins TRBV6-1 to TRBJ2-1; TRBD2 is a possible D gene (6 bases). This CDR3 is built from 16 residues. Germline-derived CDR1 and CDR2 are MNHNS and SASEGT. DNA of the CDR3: TGTGCCAGCCGGACTCTAGCGTCGAGCTCCCACAATGAGCAGTTCTTC. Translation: CASRTLASSSHNEQFF.

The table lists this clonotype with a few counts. Here the CDR3 reads CASSQEPGRLQETQYF. CDR3 nucleotide sequence: TGCGCCAGCAGCCAGGAACCCGGCCGCCTCCAAGAGACCCAGTACTTC. V and J are TRBV4-3 and TRBJ2-5; D not certain. CDR1 LGHNA and CDR2 YSLEER come from the germline V gene. Trimming removed 3 bases from V and 1 base from J, with 15 bases in between. CDR3 length equals 16 residues.

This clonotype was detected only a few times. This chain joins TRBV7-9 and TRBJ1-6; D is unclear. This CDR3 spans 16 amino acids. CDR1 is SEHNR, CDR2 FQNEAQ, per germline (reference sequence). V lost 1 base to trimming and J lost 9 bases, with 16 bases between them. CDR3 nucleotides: TGTGCCAGCAGCTTAGAGGTCCTGGAAATACGTTCACCCCTCCACTTT. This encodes CASSLEVLEIRSPLHF.

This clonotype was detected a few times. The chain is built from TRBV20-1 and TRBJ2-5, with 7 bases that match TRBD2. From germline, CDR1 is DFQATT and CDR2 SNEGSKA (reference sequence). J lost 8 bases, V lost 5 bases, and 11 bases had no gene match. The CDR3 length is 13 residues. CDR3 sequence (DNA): TGCAGTGCTGGCGGCGGACGGGGGGAAACCCAGTACTTC. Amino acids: CSAGGGRGETQYF.

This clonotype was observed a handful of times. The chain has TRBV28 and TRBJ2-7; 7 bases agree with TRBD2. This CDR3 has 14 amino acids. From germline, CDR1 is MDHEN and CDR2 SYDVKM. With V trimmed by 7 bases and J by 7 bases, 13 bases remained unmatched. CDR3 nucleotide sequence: TGTGCCAGCACCCCGAGAAGCGGGATGAAGGAGCAGTACTTC. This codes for CASTPRSGMKEQYF.

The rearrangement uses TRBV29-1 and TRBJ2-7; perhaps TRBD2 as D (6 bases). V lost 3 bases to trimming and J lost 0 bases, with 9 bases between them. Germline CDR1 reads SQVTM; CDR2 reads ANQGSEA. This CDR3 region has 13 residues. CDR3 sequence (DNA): TGCAGCGTTGATAGCGGCTCCTCCTACGAGCAGTACTTC. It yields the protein CSVDSGSSYEQYF.

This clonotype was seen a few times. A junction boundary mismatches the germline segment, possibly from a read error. DNA of the CDR3: TGTGCCAGCAGCTCCTCGTGGGAGACCCAGTGCTTC. Translation gives CASSSSWETQCF. This sequence joins TRBV7-9 and TRBJ2-5; a weak D match, TRBD2 (5 bases). This CDR3 spans 12 amino acids. Per germline, CDR1 SEHNR and CDR2 FQNEAQ (reference sequence). Together with reference TRBV7-9 and TRBJ2-5, the CDR3 gives the full variable domain: DTGVSQNPRHKITKRGQNVTFRCDPISEHNRLYWYRQTLGQGPEFLTYFQNEAQLEKSRLLSDRFSAERPKGSFSTLEIQRTEQGDSAMYLCASSSSWETQCFGPGTRLLVL.

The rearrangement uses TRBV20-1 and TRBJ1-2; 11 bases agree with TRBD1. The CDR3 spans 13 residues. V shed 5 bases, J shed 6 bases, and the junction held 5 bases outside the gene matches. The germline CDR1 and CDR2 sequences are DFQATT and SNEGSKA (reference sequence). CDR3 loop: CSAVDRGQNGYTF. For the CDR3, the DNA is TGCAGTGCTGTGGACAGGGGGCAGAATGGCTACACCTTC.

This CDR3 is CAWSTGGTEAFF. The CDR3 DNA reads as TGTGCCTGGAGTACGGGGGGCACTGAAGCTTTCTTT. V and J are TRBV30 and TRBJ1-1, with TRBD1 as a possible D gene (5 bases). CDR1 and CDR2 from the germline V gene are GTSNPN and SVGIG (reference sequence). CDR3 size: 12 residues. Trimming left V 2 bases short and J 4 bases short, with 8 bases between. Full variable domain (missing parts from reference TRBV30 and TRBJ1-1): SQTIHQWPATLVQPVGSPLSLECTVEGTSNPNLYWYRQAAGRGLQLLFYSVGIGQISSEVPQNLSASRPQDRQFILSSKKLLLSDSGFYLCAWSTGGTEAFFGQGTRLTVV.

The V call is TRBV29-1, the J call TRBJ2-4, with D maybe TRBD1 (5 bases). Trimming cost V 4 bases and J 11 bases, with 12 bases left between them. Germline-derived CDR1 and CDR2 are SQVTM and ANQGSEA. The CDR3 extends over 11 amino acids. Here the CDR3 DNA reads TGCAGCGTTGCTGGGGCCCGACTTCAGTACTTC. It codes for CSVAGARLQYF.

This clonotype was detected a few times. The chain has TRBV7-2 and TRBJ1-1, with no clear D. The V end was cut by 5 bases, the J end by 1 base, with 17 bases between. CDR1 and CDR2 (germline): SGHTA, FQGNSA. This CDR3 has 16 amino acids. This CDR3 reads CASSVISPGTNTEAFF. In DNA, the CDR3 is TGTGCCAGCAGCGTAATTAGCCCAGGAACGAACACTGAAGCTTTCTTT.

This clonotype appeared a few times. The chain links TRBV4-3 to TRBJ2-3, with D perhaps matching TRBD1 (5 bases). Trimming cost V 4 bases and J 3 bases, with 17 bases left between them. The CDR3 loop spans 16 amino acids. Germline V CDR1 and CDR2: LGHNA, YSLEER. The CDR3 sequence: CASSLGTGALTDTQYF. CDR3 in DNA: TGCGCCAGCAGCCTAGGTACAGGCGCCCTGACAGATACGCAGTATTTT.

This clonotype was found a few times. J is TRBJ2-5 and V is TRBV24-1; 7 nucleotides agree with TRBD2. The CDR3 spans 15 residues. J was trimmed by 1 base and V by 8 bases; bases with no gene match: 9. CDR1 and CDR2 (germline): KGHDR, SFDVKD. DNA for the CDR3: TGTGCCACCAAAGCGTCTAGCGGTGTCCAAGAGACCCAGTACTTC. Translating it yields CATKASSGVQETQYF.

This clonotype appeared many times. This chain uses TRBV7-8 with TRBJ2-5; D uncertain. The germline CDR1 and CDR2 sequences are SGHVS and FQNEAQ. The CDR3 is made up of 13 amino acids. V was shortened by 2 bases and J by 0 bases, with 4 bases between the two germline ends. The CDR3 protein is CASSLLYQETQYF. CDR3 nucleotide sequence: TGTGCCAGCAGCTTATTGTACCAAGAGACCCAGTACTTC.

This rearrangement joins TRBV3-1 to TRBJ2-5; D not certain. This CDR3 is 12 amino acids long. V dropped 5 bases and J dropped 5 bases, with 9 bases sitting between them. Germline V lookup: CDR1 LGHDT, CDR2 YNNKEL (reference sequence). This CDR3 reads CASSAPRETQYF. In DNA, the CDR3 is TGTGCCAGCAGCGCCCCGAGGGAGACCCAGTACTTC.

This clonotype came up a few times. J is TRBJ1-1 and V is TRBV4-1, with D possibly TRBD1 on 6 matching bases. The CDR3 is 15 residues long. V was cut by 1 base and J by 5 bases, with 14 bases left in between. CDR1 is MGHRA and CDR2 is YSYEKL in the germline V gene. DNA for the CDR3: TGCGCCAGCAGCCAAGGACCAGGGGTGGGAACTGAAGCTTTCTTT. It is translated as CASSQGPGVGTEAFF.

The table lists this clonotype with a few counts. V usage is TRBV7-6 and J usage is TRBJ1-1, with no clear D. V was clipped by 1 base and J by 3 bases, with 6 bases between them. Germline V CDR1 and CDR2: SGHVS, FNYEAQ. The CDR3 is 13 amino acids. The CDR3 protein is CASSLGSYTEAFF. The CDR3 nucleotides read TGTGCCAGCAGCTTAGGCAGTTACACTGAAGCTTTCTTT.

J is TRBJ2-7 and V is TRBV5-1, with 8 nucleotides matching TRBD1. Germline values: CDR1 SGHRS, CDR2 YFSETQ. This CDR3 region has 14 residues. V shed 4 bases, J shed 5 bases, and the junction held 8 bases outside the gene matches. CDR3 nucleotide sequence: TGCGCCAGCAGCACGGACAGGGTGAGGAACGAGCAGTACTTC. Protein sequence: CASSTDRVRNEQYF.

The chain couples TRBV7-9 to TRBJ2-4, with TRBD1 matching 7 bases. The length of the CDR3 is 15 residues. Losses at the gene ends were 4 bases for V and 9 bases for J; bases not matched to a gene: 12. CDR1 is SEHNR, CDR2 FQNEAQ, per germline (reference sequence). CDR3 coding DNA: TGTGCCAGCAGCTCCCCCGGGACAGAGAATAGCATTCAGTACTTC. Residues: CASSSPGTENSIQYF.

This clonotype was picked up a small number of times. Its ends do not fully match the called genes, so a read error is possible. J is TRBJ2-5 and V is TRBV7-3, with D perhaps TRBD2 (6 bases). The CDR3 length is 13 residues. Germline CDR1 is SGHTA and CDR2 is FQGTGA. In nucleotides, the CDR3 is TGTGCCAGCAGCCCTGAGGACGGGACTTCAAAAGTCTTC. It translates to CASSPEDGTSKVF.

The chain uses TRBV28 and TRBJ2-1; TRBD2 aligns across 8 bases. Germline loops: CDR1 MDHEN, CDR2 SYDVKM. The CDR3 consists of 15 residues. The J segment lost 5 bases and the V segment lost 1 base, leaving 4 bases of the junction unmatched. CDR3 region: CASSLFGTRHNEQFF. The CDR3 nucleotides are TGTGCCAGCAGTTTATTCGGGACTAGGCACAATGAGCAGTTCTTC.

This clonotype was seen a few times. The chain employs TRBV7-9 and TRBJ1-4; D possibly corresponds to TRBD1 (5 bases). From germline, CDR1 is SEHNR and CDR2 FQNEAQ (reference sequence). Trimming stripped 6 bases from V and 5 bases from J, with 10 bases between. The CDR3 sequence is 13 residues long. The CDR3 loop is CASRDMGNEKLFF. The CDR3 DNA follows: TGTGCCAGCAGGGACATGGGGAATGAAAAACTGTTTTTT. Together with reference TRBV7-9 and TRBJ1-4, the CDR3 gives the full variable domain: DTGVSQNPRHKITKRGQNVTFRCDPISEHNRLYWYRQTLGQGPEFLTYFQNEAQLEKSRLLSDRFSAERPKGSFSTLEIQRTEQGDSAMYLCASRDMGNEKLFFGSGTQLSVL.

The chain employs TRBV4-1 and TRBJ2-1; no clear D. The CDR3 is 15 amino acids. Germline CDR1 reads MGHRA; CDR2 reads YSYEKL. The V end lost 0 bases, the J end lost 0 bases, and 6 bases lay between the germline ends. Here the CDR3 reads CASSQDISSYNEQFF. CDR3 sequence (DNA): TGCGCCAGCAGCCAAGACATCAGCTCCTACAATGAGCAGTTCTTC.